These 5 T cell receptor beta chains were sequenced from one sample in a study of T-cell reconstitution after alpha-beta-depleted transplantation in children. Unique molecular identifiers featured in how the TCRbeta library was prepared. TCRdb reprocessed the PCR reads with MiXCR, giving one entry per CDR3 protein. This sample has about 980,000 distinct CDR3 sequences, with around 30% found just once. The sample in question was PBMCs, mostly from graft donor cells, obtained 360 days after TCRalphabeta/CD19-depleted stem cell transplant. These receptors were taken from a boy under two years old who had a stem cell transplant for SCID, so the T cells may come from the graft donor.

The CDR3 DNA reads as TGTGCCAGCAGTTTGGGTGTTACCCTCTCTGGGGCCAACGTCCTGACTTTC. Translating gives CASSLGVTLSGANVLTF. The chain has TRBV28 and TRBJ2-6; D is undetermined. CDR3 length: 17 amino acids. Looked up from germline, CDR1 is MDHEN and CDR2 is SYDVKM. V shed 3 bases and J shed 0 bases, with 12 bases lying between them.

This clonotype was seen a few times. Here the CDR3 reads CASQGMEEVYNEQFF. The CDR3 bases are TGTGCCAGCCAGGGAATGGAGGAGGTCTACAATGAGCAGTTCTTC. The chain employs TRBV7-9 and TRBJ2-1; D tentatively fits TRBD1 or TRBD2 (5 bases each). This CDR3 has 15 amino acids. Trimming took 8 bases from V and 3 from J, leaving 17 bases between them. Per the germline V gene, CDR1 is SEHNR and CDR2 is FQNEAQ (reference sequence).

The sample holds a few counts of this clonotype. J is TRBJ1-2 and V is TRBV6-5; the D gene is possibly TRBD1 (6 bases). The germline V gene has CDR1 MNHEY and CDR2 SVGAGI. The V end was cut by 0 bases, the J end by 2 bases, with 13 bases between. This CDR3 comprises 16 residues. The CDR3 reads CASSYSFRTANYGYTF. CDR3 coding DNA: TGTGCCAGCAGTTACTCGTTCCGGACAGCCAACTATGGCTACACCTTC.

This clonotype was counted only a few times. The chain links TRBV18 to TRBJ2-5; weak D call: TRBD1 (6 bases). CDR1 and CDR2 (germline): KGHSH, LQKENI. CDR3 length equals 15 residues. V was clipped by 1 base and J by 4 bases, with 13 bases between them. The CDR3 nucleotides are TGTGCCAGCTCACCACTCCACAGGGCAGCAGAGACCCAGTACTTC. This gives the protein CASSPLHRAAETQYF.

This clonotype was seen only a few times. The V call is TRBV20-1, the J call TRBJ1-5; weak D call: TRBD1 (5 bases). Germline V gene sequence: CDR1 DFQATT, CDR2 SNEGSKA (reference sequence). The CDR3 spans 17 residues. Between the trimmed V and J ends, which lost 2 bases and 1 base, there was a span of 18 bases. The DNA for the CDR3 is TGCAGTGCTAGATCCCGGGAGGGGTTAGGCAGCAATCAGCCCCAGCATTTT. Protein: CSARSREGLGSNQPQHF.